Listed below are T cell receptor beta chains from one sample, sequenced in a study of blood T cell repertoires in COVID-19. Profiled with immunoSEQ multiplex PCR; TCRdb holds only in-frame clones, not every one. Here the sample spans 70,000 to 75,000 clones, around three quarters being singletons. Material: peripheral blood. The receptors stem from a man in his fifties or sixties with active or convalescent COVID-19. Each CDR3 is given with its conserved first and last residue. D genes are given only for firm matches. For some rows the clone size is stated as once, few or many, or as a class when expanded; others skip it.

d_gene,abundance,v_gene,j_gene,CDR3nt,CDR3aa
NA,NA,TRBV14,TRBJ2-7,TGTGCCAGCAGCCCGTGGGGGGACGAGCAGTACTTC,CASSPWGDEQYF
TRBD1,NA,TRBV3-1/TRBV3-2,TRBJ2-6,TGTGCCAGCAGCCAACCTAGGGGGCGCGCTGGGGCCAACGTCCTGACTTTC,CASSQPRGRAGANVLTF
NA,few,TRBV28,TRBJ1-1,TGTGCCATAGAGTTAAACACTGAAGCTTTCTTT,CAIELNTEAFF
TRBD1,few,TRBV6-5,TRBJ2-7,TGTGCCAGCGATGGGACAGGGCTCTTTCAAAACGAGCAGTACTTC,CASDGTGLFQNEQYF
NA,NA,TRBV18,TRBJ2-5,TGTGCCAGCTCGCCCGGGACACCACAAGAGACCCAGTACTTC,CASSPGTPQETQYF
TRBD1,NA,TRBV15,TRBJ1-4,TGTGCCACCAGCAGACTATTTGGGACAGCAGCAACTAATGAAAAACTGTTTTTT,CATSRLFGTAATNEKLFF
TRBD2,NA,TRBV27,TRBJ2-7,TGTGCCAGCCGACAACGCGGGGGTTCCTCCTACGAGCAGTACTTC,CASRQRGGSSYEQYF
TRBD2,NA,TRBV9,TRBJ2-7,TGTGCCAGCAGCGCAGAAAGCGGGGACCTCTCCTACGAGCAGTACTTC,CASSAESGDLSYEQYF
NA,NA,TRBV5-6,TRBJ2-5,TGTGCCAGCACCTCCTGGGGGGGCGAGATGGAGACCCAGTACTTC,CASTSWGGEMETQYF
NA,NA,TRBV6-6,TRBJ1-3,TGTGCCAGCAGTTTTAGCTCTGGAAACACCATATATTTT,CASSFSSGNTIYF